What follows describes a single TCR beta chain. V lost 8 bases, J lost 5 bases, and 13 bases lay in between. Germline CDR1 is MNHEY and CDR2 is SMNVEV (reference sequence). This CDR3 has 13 amino acids. This entry comes from a study of cytomegalovirus exposure and HLA in healthy donors. Study details: Caucasian-associated ancestry cluster membership applied to approximately 80% of 398 genotyped donors.

PCR primers comprised 60 Vbeta and 13 Jbeta primers. Using immunoSEQ multiplex PCR, the repertoire was profiled, and TCRdb retains in-frame clones only, with some absent. The sample yields 280,000 or so clones, around 90% seen once. Each of the donors was a healthy bone marrow donor. The TCR sequence derives from a woman aged 18-29 years in good health and CMV-seronegative. Sequencing was performed on PBMCs. The chain recombines TRBV27 with TRBJ1-5, with D hard to call. CDR3 sequence: CASSKAGYQPQHF. The DNA for the CDR3 is TGTGCCAGCTCTAAAGCCGGGTATCAGCCCCAGCATTTT.